This T cell receptor (beta chain) appears in the sequencing data of a study of identical twins. Study observations and caveats: A cross-sectional statistical analysis, not follow-up of the same donors, supported the conclusions. Compared with models, monozygotic twins showed more out-of-frame TCR alpha sharing. Out-of-frame alpha sequences common to twins exhibited an excess of low generation probability.

Note on this clonotype: What it binds is not known.

The germline V gene encodes CDR1 SNHLY and CDR2 FYNNEI. The CDR3 consists of 16 residues. Trimming cost V 2 bases and J 7 bases, with 17 bases left between them. A universal primer site was added by template switching, and unique molecular identifiers were carried by the cDNA. TCRdb used MiXCR to reprocess the 5' RACE reads, holding one entry per CDR3 protein. The sample holds about 530,000 distinct CDR3 sequences, nearly 15% seen once. The sample also formed part of further work on yellow fever vaccine responses in identical twins.

This sequence originates from a young woman in good health. Sequenced sample: CD4+ T cells sorted from blood. This chain uses TRBV2 with TRBJ2-2; D may be TRBD2 (6 bases). CDR3 in amino acids: CASSEPPGGSIGELFF. The CDR3, as DNA: TGTGCCAGCAGTGAACCGCCTGGAGGGAGTATCGGGGAGCTGTTTTTT.